This TCR beta chain was sequenced for a study of cytomegalovirus exposure and HLA in healthy donors. In this sample, this clone turned up once. Its antigen is as yet unknown. Vbeta (60) and Jbeta (13) primers were used in the PCR. Profiling relied on immunoSEQ multiplex PCR, and the TCRdb table lists in-frame clones only, not all of them. The table lists 160,000 or so clones, 70% to 80% of them singletons. This CDR3 region has 16 residues. In germline, CDR1 is MNHNS, CDR2 SASEGT. Losses at the gene ends were 4 bases for V and 6 bases for J; bases not matched to a gene: 6. General study findings and limits: Per a prior analysis, the majority of TCR beta V segments were productive roughly 90% or roughly 30% of the time. Later analysis identified several of the most significant clusters that appeared linked to common viral pathogens.

Source material: PBMCs. This receptor was obtained from a man aged 25 to 40 in good health and CMV-seronegative. The genes are TRBV6-1 and TRBJ2-1; TRBD2 matches 13 bases. DNA of the CDR3: TGTGCCAGCAGTGGGTCCGGGACTAGCGGGATCAATGAGCAGTTCTTC. Encoded protein: CASSGSGTSGINEQFF.